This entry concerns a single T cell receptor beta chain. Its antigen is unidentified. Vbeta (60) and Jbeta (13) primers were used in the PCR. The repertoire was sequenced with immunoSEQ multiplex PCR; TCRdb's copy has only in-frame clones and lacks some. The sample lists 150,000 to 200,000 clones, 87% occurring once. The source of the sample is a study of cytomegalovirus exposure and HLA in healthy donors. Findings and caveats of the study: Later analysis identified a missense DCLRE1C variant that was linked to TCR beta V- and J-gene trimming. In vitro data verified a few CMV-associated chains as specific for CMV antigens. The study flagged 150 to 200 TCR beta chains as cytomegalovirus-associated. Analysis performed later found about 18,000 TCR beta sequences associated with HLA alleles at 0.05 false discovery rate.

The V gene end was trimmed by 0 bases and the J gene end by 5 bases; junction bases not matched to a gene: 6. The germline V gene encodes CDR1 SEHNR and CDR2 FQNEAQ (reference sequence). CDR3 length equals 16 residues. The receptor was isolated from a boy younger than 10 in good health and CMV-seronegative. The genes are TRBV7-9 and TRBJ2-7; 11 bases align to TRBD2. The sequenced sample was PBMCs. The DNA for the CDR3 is TGTGCCAGCAGCTTAGCGCTAAATAGCGGGAGGGACGAGCAGTACTTC. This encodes CASSLALNSGRDEQYF.